A single sample gave rise to the 23 T cell receptor beta chains below, sequenced in a study of beta chain features in type 1 diabetes (dated by TCRdb to 2016 to 2019). What the authors observed across the whole study: A moderate but significant shortening of TCRB CDR3 length was observed in type 1 diabetes patients in all four CD4+ subsets.

Library construction relied on the immunoSEQ multiplex PCR assay. The entire amount of isolated RNA was reverse transcribed using the High Capacity cDNA Reverse Transcription Kit, so the sequenced TCRB transcripts were expressed ones. The clones in this table, taken by TCRdb from immuneACCESS, are in-frame only. Not every clone is retained; where verified, under half of the shortfall comes from an unresolved V gene, and the cause of the rest is unknown. The sample table holds some 110,000 clones, of which less than 20% were seen once. About 2.1% of the sample is in the top ten clones. Their antigens remain unidentified. The sequenced material came from central memory CD4+ T cells from blood. These receptors were obtained from a man aged 25-45 years with type 1 diabetes.

The chain uses TRBV18 and TRBJ2-1, with D possibly being TRBD1 (5 bases). Germline-derived CDR1 and CDR2 are KGHSH and LQKENI. There are 15 residues in the CDR3. V shed 0 bases and J shed 0 bases, with 6 bases lying between them. The CDR3 bases are TGTGCCAGCTCACCACCGGACAACTCCTACAATGAGCAGTTCTTC. Translating it yields CASSPPDNSYNEQFF.

This clone was seen a handful of times. CDR3 nucleotide sequence: TGTGCCAGCAGTGAAGCGGTCGGGAATTCACCCCTCCACTTT. The encoded protein is CASSEAVGNSPLHF. J is TRBJ1-6 and V is TRBV2; no firm D call. This CDR3 region has 14 residues. Germline-derived CDR1 and CDR2 are SNHLY and FYNNEI. V was cut by 0 bases and J by 7 bases, with 7 bases left in between.

This clone was recorded once. The V gene is TRBV6-6, the J gene TRBJ2-7; TRBD2 matches at 12 bases. Germline V CDR1 and CDR2: MNHNY, SVGAGI (reference sequence). This CDR3 has 14 amino acids. V gave up 6 bases and J gave up 4 bases; unmatched junction bases: 4. Written as DNA, the CDR3 is TGTGCCAGCAGCCTAGCGGGGGGGCCTTACGAGCAGTACTTC. This codes for CASSLAGGPYEQYF.

The genes are TRBV5-4 and TRBJ2-7; perhaps D is TRBD1 or TRBD2 (5 bases each). This CDR3 comprises 16 residues. V gave up 0 bases and J gave up 1 base, with 14 bases separating them. Per the germline V gene, CDR1 is SGHNT and CDR2 is YYREEE (reference sequence). CDR3 nucleotides: TGTGCCAGCAGCTTGGATGAGGGGCGCTCATCCTACGAGCAGTACTTC. This codes for CASSLDEGRSSYEQYF.

V and J are TRBV11-3 and TRBJ2-6, with 8 bases matching TRBD1. Germline CDR1 reads SGHNT; CDR2 reads YENEEA. The CDR3 extends over 18 amino acids. V shed 3 bases, J shed 0 bases, and the junction held 7 bases outside the gene matches. CDR3 in DNA: TGTGCCAGCAGCTTTGGGACAGGCCGTCACTCTGGGGCCAACGTCCTGACTTTC. This sequence encodes CASSFGTGRHSGANVLTF. The full variable domain, rest sourced from reference TRBV11-3 and TRBJ2-6, is EAGVVQSPRYKIIEKKQPVAFWCNPISGHNTLYWYLQNLGQGPELLIRYENEEAVDDSQLPKDRFSAERLKGVDSTLKIQPAELGDSAVYLCASSFGTGRHSGANVLTFGAGSRLTVL.

This clone was seen once. The rearrangement joins TRBV4-1 to TRBJ2-1; TRBD1 is a possible D gene (5 bases). V was cut by 3 bases and J by 0 bases, with 12 bases left in between. CDR1 is MGHRA, CDR2 YSYEKL, per germline. This CDR3 contains 16 residues. The CDR3 DNA reads as TGCGCCAGCAGCCAGGACCCAGGGAACTCCTACAATGAGCAGTTCTTC. This sequence encodes CASSQDPGNSYNEQFF.

The chain carries TRBV4-3 and TRBJ1-2; 7 bases match TRBD1. This CDR3 region has 17 residues. Germline V gene lookup returns CDR1 LGHNA and CDR2 YSLEER. J gave up 7 bases and V 0 bases, and 14 bases lay outside the gene matches. The DNA for the CDR3 is TGCGCCAGCAGCCAAGATGACCATTTGACAGGGAAGATTGGCTACACCTTC. It specifies CASSQDDHLTGKIGYTF.

This clone has more than one count but fewer than ten. The chain recombines TRBV4-3 with TRBJ2-3; possibly TRBD1 or TRBD2 for D (6 bases each). CDR1 is LGHNA, CDR2 YSLEER, per germline. Between the trimmed V and J ends, which lost 2 bases and 2 bases, there was a span of 11 bases. CDR3 length equals 15 residues. CDR3 region: CASSQRWGATDTQYF. DNA for the CDR3: TGCGCCAGCAGCCAAAGATGGGGGGCCACAGATACGCAGTATTTT.

This chain links TRBV18 with TRBJ1-3; possibly TRBD1 for D (6 bases). The CDR3 length is 16 residues. Germline V gene sequence: CDR1 KGHSH, CDR2 LQKENI. Trimming removed 0 bases at V and 2 bases at J, with 11 bases between. CDR3 sequence reads: CASSPPPGTTGNTIYF. The DNA of the CDR3 is TGTGCCAGCTCACCACCCCCCGGGACAACTGGAAACACCATATATTTT.

This clone was seen only a few times. V and J are TRBV7-8 and TRBJ1-1; D unclear. In germline, CDR1 is SGHVS, CDR2 FQNEAQ. V was clipped by 1 base and J by 1 base, with 10 bases between them. The CDR3 loop spans 15 amino acids. The CDR3 here is CASSLGATENTEAFF. Written as DNA, the CDR3 is TGTGCCAGCAGCTTAGGAGCCACAGAGAACACTGAAGCTTTCTTT.

In its sample, this clone was seen many times. This chain's CDR3 is CASSSGQYNSPLHF. The CDR3 DNA reads as TGTGCCAGCAGCTCGGGACAATATAATTCACCCCTCCACTTT. This sequence joins TRBV7-6 and TRBJ1-6, with a possible D match to TRBD1 (6 bases). The V gene's germline CDR1 is SGHVS and CDR2 FNYEAQ. This CDR3 region has 14 residues. V lost 4 bases and J lost 4, with 8 bases in between.

The table lists this clone with a count of one. The sample contains more than one DNA sequence encoding this CDR3. The chain carries TRBV30 and TRBJ2-1; 11 nucleotides line up with TRBD2. This CDR3 comprises 16 residues. The junction had 6 bases not matched to a gene; V was cut back by 3 bases and J by 2 bases. Germline V gene lookup returns CDR1 GTSNPN and CDR2 SVGIG (reference sequence). The DNA for the CDR3 is TGTGCCTGGAGCAGGGGTAGCGGGGGGGCCTACAATGAGCAGTTCTTC. It is translated as CAWSRGSGGAYNEQFF.

CDR3 coding DNA: TGTGCCAGCTCACCCGGGGACAGGGGAAACACTGAAGCTTTCTTT. Amino acids: CASSPGDRGNTEAFF. This chain connects TRBV18 to TRBJ1-1; 10 bases map to TRBD1. With V trimmed by 3 bases and J by 2 bases, 3 bases remained unmatched. The CDR3 has 15 residues. In germline, CDR1 is KGHSH, CDR2 LQKENI. Variable domain in full (rest from reference TRBV18 and TRBJ1-1): NAGVMQNPRHLVRRRGQEARLRCSPMKGHSHVYWYRQLPEEGLKFMVYLQKENIIDESGMPKERFSAEFPKEGPSILRIQQVVRGDSAAYFCASSPGDRGNTEAFFGQGTRLTVV.

This clone has a handful of counts. The chain recombines TRBV2 with TRBJ2-1; tentative D call: TRBD1 (5 bases). CDR1 is SNHLY and CDR2 is FYNNEI in the germline V gene. The CDR3 runs 13 residues. The V end lost 7 bases, the J end lost 5 bases, and 12 bases lay between the germline ends. CDR3 sequence reads: CASNFIQDNEQFF. The CDR3 region has the DNA TGTGCCAGCAATTTTATACAGGACAATGAGCAGTTCTTC.

The V gene is TRBV7-9, the J gene TRBJ1-2, with unresolved D. V was clipped by 2 bases and J by 3 bases, with 13 bases between them. The CDR3 is made up of 15 amino acids. From germline, CDR1 is SEHNR and CDR2 FQNEAQ (reference sequence). Here the CDR3 DNA reads TGTGCCAGCAGCTTAATCAGGATCCCAGACTATGGCTACACCTTC. This sequence encodes CASSLIRIPDYGYTF.

A few counts support this clone. The genes are TRBV7-2 and TRBJ1-1; TRBD1 matches at 7 bases. Germline-derived CDR1 and CDR2 are SGHTA and FQGNSA. The trim removed 2 bases at V and 5 bases at J, leaving 5 bases unmatched. The CDR3 covers 14 residues. This chain's CDR3 is CASSLYGTATEAFF. The CDR3 DNA reads as TGTGCCAGCAGCTTATATGGGACAGCAACTGAAGCTTTCTTT.

This chain connects TRBV9 to TRBJ2-3; TRBD2 is a possible D gene (5 bases). The germline V gene has CDR1 SGDLS and CDR2 YYNGEE. V dropped 2 bases and J dropped 3 bases, with 13 bases sitting between them. The CDR3 consists of 15 residues. CDR3 in amino acids: CASSVRDGETDTQYF. The CDR3 DNA reads as TGTGCCAGCAGCGTCAGAGATGGGGAGACAGATACGCAGTATTTT.

The chain uses TRBV30 and TRBJ1-6, with D perhaps TRBD1 (6 bases). The V gene's germline CDR1 is GTSNPN and CDR2 SVGIG (reference sequence). V was trimmed by 0 bases and J by 7 bases, leaving 16 bases between them. The CDR3 length is 16 residues. DNA for the CDR3: TGTGCCTGGAGTGTAACCCGGACAGTAGAGAATTCACCCCTCCACTTT. It yields the protein CAWSVTRTVENSPLHF.

Note on this clone: The same CDR3 can be traced to other DNA sequences in this sample. This sequence joins TRBV29-1 and TRBJ2-1; 9 nucleotides align to TRBD1. The trim removed 6 bases at V and 6 bases at J, leaving 9 bases unmatched. Germline CDR1 and CDR2: SQVTM and ANQGSEA. The CDR3 length is 14 residues. The CDR3, as DNA: TGCAGCGTGCAATGGGACAGGGAGATCAATGAGCAGTTCTTC. Residues: CSVQWDREINEQFF.

This clone was detected only once. The J gene is TRBJ1-6, the V gene TRBV6-5, with 7 positions matching TRBD1. Trimming cost V 5 bases and J 7 bases; bases outside gene matches: 5. The CDR3 consists of 14 residues. CDR1 is MNHEY and CDR2 is SVGAGI in the germline V gene. The CDR3 nucleotides read TGTGCCAGCAGTCGACAGGGAGACAATTCACCCCTCCACTTT. Its protein is CASSRQGDNSPLHF.

This clone was recorded a few times. V gene TRBV29-1 combines with J gene TRBJ2-1; TRBD2 agrees at 7 bases. The CDR3 runs 14 residues. Germline assignment: CDR1 SQVTM and CDR2 ANQGSEA. V lost 2 bases and J lost 8; bases outside the gene matches: 9. As DNA, the CDR3 is TGCAGCGTTGAATTGTTTAGGGGAGGGGATGAGCAGTTCTTC. Its translation: CSVELFRGGDEQFF.

The CDR3 sequence is CASMTNYGYTF. The CDR3 DNA reads as TGTGCCAGTATGACTAACTATGGCTACACCTTC. The V gene is TRBV19, the J gene TRBJ1-2; D is uncertain. V gave up 7 bases and J gave up 0 bases, with 3 bases separating them. This CDR3 contains 11 residues. Germline V gene data show CDR1 as LNHDA and CDR2 as SQIVND (reference sequence).

The CDR3 DNA is TGTGCCAGCAGCTACCGACAGGGGAATGTTGTAGATGAGCAGTTCTTC. Its translation: CASSYRQGNVVDEQFF. The gene calls are TRBV28 and TRBJ2-1, with TRBD1 matching over 8 bases. The CDR3 has 16 amino acids. Looked up from germline, CDR1 is MDHEN and CDR2 is SYDVKM. After removal of 6 bases from V and 8 bases from J, the junction contained 15 bases not matched to a gene.